This note documents a single TCR beta chain sequence. Its antigen is not known. Generated by immunoSEQ multiplex PCR, the TCRdb table keeps only in-frame clones and is missing some. The table shows around 30,000 clones, with approximately 83% occurring only once. With 4 bases removed from V and 3 bases from J, the gap between germline ends came to 19 bases. The CDR3 length is 17 residues. CDR1 and CDR2 (germline): LGHNT, FRNRAP. This entry is derived from a study of neoadjuvant nivolumab and ipilimumab in lung cancer. General study points: TCR clonality did not significantly correlate with pathologic tumor regression. Only two of four nivolumab-treated tumors gained richness and clonality by surgery.

The chain uses TRBV12-5 and TRBJ2-1, with D perhaps TRBD1 or TRBD2 (6 bases each). This TCR derives from an adult with non-small cell lung cancer. The source material was tumor tissue, sampled after neoadjuvant nivolumab, alone or with ipilimumab, at or shortly before surgery. The CDR3: CASGSPPGAPGYNEQFF. As DNA, the CDR3 is TGTGCTAGTGGTTCCCCCCCGGGGGCCCCTGGCTACAATGAGCAGTTCTTC.